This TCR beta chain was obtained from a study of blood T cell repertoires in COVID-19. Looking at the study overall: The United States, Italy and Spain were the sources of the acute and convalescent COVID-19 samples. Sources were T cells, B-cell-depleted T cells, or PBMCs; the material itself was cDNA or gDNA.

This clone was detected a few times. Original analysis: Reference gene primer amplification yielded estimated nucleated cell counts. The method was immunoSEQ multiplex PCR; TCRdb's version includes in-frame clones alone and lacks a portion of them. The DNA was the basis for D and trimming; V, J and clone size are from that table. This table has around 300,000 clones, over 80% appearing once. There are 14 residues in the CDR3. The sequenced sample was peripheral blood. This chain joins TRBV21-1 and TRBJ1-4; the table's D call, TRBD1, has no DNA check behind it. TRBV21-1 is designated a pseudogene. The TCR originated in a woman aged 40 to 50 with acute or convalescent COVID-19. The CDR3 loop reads CATDSLQVDEKLFF. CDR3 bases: TGTGCCACTGACAGCCTCCAGGTTGATGAAAAACTGTTTTTT.